These 25 T cell receptor beta chains originate from one sample sequenced in a study of cytomegalovirus exposure and HLA in healthy donors. Clones were read by immunoSEQ multiplex PCR, and TCRdb kept only the in-frame ones, dropping some. Here the sample spans some 150,000 clones, about 95% being singletons. The sample consisted of PBMCs. The receptors shown here come from a man aged 18-30 years in good health and CMV-seropositive.

V and J are TRBV2 and TRBJ2-2, with a weak D call TRBD1 (5 bases). The CDR3 covers 14 residues. Trimming stripped 1 base from V and 2 bases from J, with 5 bases between. Germline V gives CDR1 SNHLY, CDR2 FYNNEI. The CDR3 reads CASSEGTNTGELFF. The CDR3, as DNA: TGTGCCAGCAGTGAAGGGACAAACACCGGGGAGCTGTTTTTT. Complete variable domain (other parts from reference TRBV2 and TRBJ2-2): EPEVTQTPSHQVTQMGQEVILRCVPISNHLYFYWYRQILGQKVEFLVSFYNNEISEKSEIFDDQFSVERPDGSNFTLKIRSTKLEDSAMYFCASSEGTNTGELFFGEGSRLTVL.

V usage is TRBV5-1 and J usage is TRBJ2-7; D perhaps matches TRBD2 (6 bases). CDR1 is SGHRS and CDR2 is YFSETQ in the germline V gene. The CDR3 is made up of 13 amino acids. V was shortened by 3 bases and J by 3 bases, with 10 bases between the two germline ends. The CDR3, as DNA: TGCGCCAGCAGCTGGGCCGGGGGCTACGAGCAGTACTTC. Protein sequence: CASSWAGGYEQYF.

This clone was found once. The chain links TRBV28 to TRBJ1-1; a weak D match, TRBD1 (6 bases). V lost 7 bases and J lost 0, with 12 bases in between. The germline gives CDR1 MDHEN, CDR2 SYDVKM. The CDR3 sequence is 14 residues long. CDR3 nucleotide sequence: TGTGCCAGCACCGATCAGGGGCTGAACACTGAAGCTTTCTTT. It is translated as CASTDQGLNTEAFF.

In its sample, this clone was seen once. The gene calls are TRBV29-1 and TRBJ1-1; the D gene is possibly TRBD1 (5 bases). V lost 4 bases and J lost 3, with 15 bases in between. This CDR3 region has 14 residues. The germline V gene has CDR1 SQVTM and CDR2 ANQGSEA. In DNA, the CDR3 is TGCAGCGTTGGTGGGGGAGGGCCCTACACTGAAGCTTTCTTT. Encoded protein: CSVGGGGPYTEAFF.

The rearrangement uses TRBV5-4 and TRBJ2-1; TRBD2 matches 12 bases. This CDR3 is built from 15 residues. The germline CDR1 and CDR2 sequences are SGHNT and YYREEE (reference sequence). V lost 4 bases, J lost 5 bases, and 4 bases stayed unmatched. The DNA of the CDR3 is TGTGCCAGCAGCCCCGGACTAGCGGGAAACAATGAGCAGTTCTTC. Its translation: CASSPGLAGNNEQFF. Combining the CDR3 with reference TRBV5-4 and TRBJ2-1 gives the whole variable domain ETGVTQSPTHLIKTRGQQVTLRCSSQSGHNTVSWYQQALGQGPQFIFQYYREEENGRGNFPPRFSGLQFPNYSSELNVNALELDDSALYLCASSPGLAGNNEQFFGPGTRLTVL.

This clone was detected once. The V gene is TRBV29-1, the J gene TRBJ1-5, with D maybe TRBD1 (5 bases). V gave up 3 bases and J gave up 8 bases, with 26 bases separating them. In germline, CDR1 is SQVTM, CDR2 ANQGSEA. The CDR3 runs to 17 residues. The CDR3 protein is CSVDNQGGRGEDKPQHF. As DNA, the CDR3 is TGCAGCGTTGACAACCAGGGAGGCCGCGGGGAAGATAAGCCCCAGCATTTT.

J is TRBJ2-7 and V is TRBV10-2, with D tentatively TRBD2 (5 bases). Trimming took 8 bases from V and 0 from J, leaving 14 bases between them. This CDR3 has 14 amino acids. Germline values: CDR1 WSHSY, CDR2 SAAADI. The CDR3 region has the DNA TGCGCCAGCGCGGGTAGGCCTAGCTCCTACGAGCAGTACTTC. It encodes CASAGRPSSYEQYF.

This sequence joins TRBV15 and TRBJ2-7, with no clear D. Looked up from germline, CDR1 is LNHNV and CDR2 is YYDKDF (reference sequence). The CDR3 contains 13 residues. Trimming left V 3 bases short and J 2 bases short, with 8 bases between. In DNA form, the CDR3 reads TGTGCCACCAGCAGCCAGCGAGCCTACGAGCAGTACTTC. Encoded protein: CATSSQRAYEQYF.

The chain has TRBV29-1 and TRBJ2-2; TRBD1 matches 8 bases. CDR1 is SQVTM, CDR2 ANQGSEA, per germline. The V segment lost 6 bases and the J segment 3 bases; nucleotides outside the gene matches: 6. CDR3 length: 14 amino acids. CDR3: CSVGTGGYTGELFF. The CDR3 coding sequence is TGCAGCGTCGGAACAGGGGGGTACACCGGGGAGCTGTTTTTT.

This clone was seen just once. The chain couples TRBV27 to TRBJ1-3; D gene unclear. The ends were cut back, 8 bases at V and 1 base at J, with 3 bases in the middle. The CDR3 loop spans 11 amino acids. Germline values: CDR1 MNHEY, CDR2 SMNVEV (reference sequence). The CDR3 sequence is CASPSGNTIYF. CDR3 coding DNA: TGTGCCAGCCCATCTGGAAACACCATATATTTT.

The chain carries TRBV28 and TRBJ2-1; perhaps TRBD2 as D (6 bases). Germline V gene data show CDR1 as MDHEN and CDR2 as SYDVKM. The CDR3 has 13 amino acids. Trimming shortened V by 5 bases and J by 7 bases, and 12 bases separated the two germline ends. This chain's CDR3 is CASSRDFLNEQFF. CDR3 bases: TGTGCCAGCAGTCGGGACTTTCTAAATGAGCAGTTCTTC.

This clone has more than one count but fewer than ten. The chain links TRBV5-6 to TRBJ2-7, with 9 bases matching TRBD1. V trimming: 2 bases; J trimming: 6 bases; junction bases outside the gene matches: 6. Germline V CDR1 and CDR2: SGHDT, YYEEEE. The CDR3 is 14 amino acids. As DNA, the CDR3 is TGTGCCAGCAGCTTAAGGACAGGGGCGGCCGAGCAGTACTTC. Protein: CASSLRTGAAEQYF.

V usage is TRBV5-1 and J usage is TRBJ2-7, with 8 bases matching TRBD2. Germline V gene lookup returns CDR1 SGHRS and CDR2 YFSETQ. Losses at the gene ends were 5 bases for V and 0 bases for J; bases not matched to a gene: 7. This CDR3 contains 15 residues. The CDR3 loop is CASSLSGRGSYEQYF. In DNA form, the CDR3 reads TGCGCCAGCAGTCTCAGCGGGAGAGGCTCCTACGAGCAGTACTTC.

The sample holds one count of this clone. V and J are TRBV30 and TRBJ2-5; TRBD1 might be the D (6 bases). CDR1 GTSNPN and CDR2 SVGIG come from the germline V gene (reference sequence). Trimming cost V 1 base and J 5 bases, with 11 bases left between them. The CDR3 extends over 13 amino acids. In DNA form, the CDR3 reads TGTGCCTGGAGTGGGGGAAGGGGGGAGACCCAGTACTTC. Its protein is CAWSGGRGETQYF.

The genes are TRBV7-3 and TRBJ1-1, with D perhaps TRBD1 (6 bases). The V gene's germline CDR1 is SGHTA and CDR2 FQGTGA. Trimming took 3 bases from V and 8 from J, leaving 13 bases between them. The CDR3 spans 13 residues. CDR3 nucleotides: TGTGCCAGCAGCTTCTCAGCCGGGACAGAAGCTTTCTTT. This gives the protein CASSFSAGTEAFF.

The rearrangement links TRBV9 to TRBJ2-3, with D perhaps TRBD2 (6 bases). Germline V CDR1 and CDR2: SGDLS, YYNGEE. Trimming removed 5 bases at V and 2 bases at J, with 12 bases between. The CDR3 runs 14 residues. CDR3 DNA sequence: TGTGCCAGCAGACCGGGGACTTCCACAGATACGCAGTATTTT. It encodes CASRPGTSTDTQYF.

V is TRBV7-8 and J is TRBJ2-3; a possible D gene is TRBD1 (7 bases). V was clipped by 5 bases and J by 0 bases, with 15 bases between them. Per the germline V gene, CDR1 is SGHVS and CDR2 is FQNEAQ. This CDR3 is 16 amino acids long. As DNA, the CDR3 is TGTGCCAGCAGCATATGGGGGGACAGTAGCACAGATACGCAGTATTTT. It codes for CASSIWGDSSTDTQYF.

The chain has TRBV2 and TRBJ2-3; 9 bases line up with TRBD2. The CDR3 is 15 residues long. Trimming cost V 3 bases and J 5 bases; bases outside gene matches: 6. Germline V gives CDR1 SNHLY, CDR2 FYNNEI. The DNA of the CDR3 is TGTGCCAGCAGTGATGGGGTACTAGCGGGAGATACGCAGTATTTT. Amino acid sequence: CASSDGVLAGDTQYF.

The chain uses TRBV18 and TRBJ2-1, with 7 bases aligning to TRBD2. This CDR3 spans 14 amino acids. Looked up from germline, CDR1 is KGHSH and CDR2 is LQKENI. V shed 6 bases, J shed 0 bases, and the junction held 2 bases outside the gene matches. The CDR3 sequence: CASSPSGSYNEQFF. The CDR3 nucleotides read TGTGCCAGCTCGCCTAGCGGCTCCTACAATGAGCAGTTCTTC.

The rearrangement links TRBV21-1 to TRBJ2-7; the D call TRBD2 from the table was never checked on the DNA. TRBV21-1 is flagged as a pseudogene. The CDR3 is 18 amino acids. The CDR3 DNA reads as TGTGCCAGCAGCAATGTTTCAGGTTGGGCGGGATATGCCTACGAGCAGTACTTC. Residues: CASSNVSGWAGYAYEQYF.

This chain uses TRBV11-2 with TRBJ2-7, with TRBD1 as a possible D gene (6 bases). CDR1 SGHAT and CDR2 FQNNGV come from the germline V gene. The CDR3 is made up of 15 amino acids. Trimming pared 0 bases from V and 4 bases from J, leaving 13 bases between. This CDR3 is CASSLDPGHHYEQYF. The CDR3 DNA reads as TGTGCCAGCAGCTTAGACCCGGGACACCATTACGAGCAGTACTTC.

V and J are TRBV2 and TRBJ2-5; 10 bases are shared with TRBD1. Trimming cost V 5 bases and J 5 bases; bases outside gene matches: 11. The germline CDR1 and CDR2 sequences are SNHLY and FYNNEI. This CDR3 spans 16 amino acids. CDR3 bases: TGTGCCAGCAGTAACTCCGGGACAGGGGTGGATGAGACCCAGTACTTC. Encoded protein: CASSNSGTGVDETQYF.

The chain links TRBV7-9 to TRBJ2-5, with a possible D match to TRBD1 (6 bases). This CDR3 is 13 amino acids long. The ends were cut back, 11 bases at V and 3 bases at J, with 16 bases in the middle. The germline V gene encodes CDR1 SEHNR and CDR2 FQNEAQ (reference sequence). In DNA form, the CDR3 reads TGTGCCTCTGGTAGGGACAATAAAGAGACCCAGTACTTC. It encodes CASGRDNKETQYF.

J is TRBJ2-2 and V is TRBV5-6, with no clear D. This CDR3 comprises 12 residues. The V gene lost 1 base and the J gene lost 4 bases, with 2 bases spanning the gap. The germline CDR1 and CDR2 sequences are SGHDT and YYEEEE. The CDR3 reads CASSLLTGELFF. The CDR3 DNA follows: TGTGCCAGCAGCTTGCTCACCGGGGAGCTGTTTTTT. Combining the CDR3 with reference TRBV5-6 and TRBJ2-2 gives the whole variable domain DAGVTQSPTHLIKTRGQQVTLRCSPKSGHDTVSWYQQALGQGPQFIFQYYEEEERQRGNFPDRFSGHQFPNYSSELNVNALLLGDSALYLCASSLLTGELFFGEGSRLTVL.

The CDR3 loop reads CATSEPSGSVTDTQYF. The CDR3, as DNA: TGTGCCACCAGCGAGCCTAGCGGGAGTGTCACAGATACGCAGTATTTT. V is TRBV15 and J is TRBJ2-3; 10 bases are a match to TRBD2. V was clipped by 5 bases and J by 2 bases; unmatched bases: 7. This CDR3 is 16 amino acids long. The germline CDR1 and CDR2 sequences are LNHNV and YYDKDF (reference sequence).